Below, 16 T cell receptor beta chains from the same sample are listed, as sequenced in a study of OX40 agonist ivuxolimab in advanced cancers. Assay used: immunoSEQ multiplex PCR; TCRdb lists only in-frame clones, some missing. This table has tens of thousands of clones, 85% appearing once. The material was CD4+ or CD8+ T cells sorted from blood, obtained in a trial of the OX40 agonist ivuxolimab. All receptors derive from an adult with an advanced solid tumor such as melanoma, head and neck, liver or kidney cancer.

The chain combines TRBV5-1 with TRBJ1-2, with 9 bases lining up with TRBD1. Trimming took 4 bases from V and 4 from J; bases not matched to a gene: 11. Germline V lookup: CDR1 SGHRS, CDR2 YFSETQ. This CDR3 comprises 16 residues. CDR3 loop: CASSIMTGTGFYGYTF. The CDR3 coding sequence is TGCGCCAGCAGCATAATGACCGGGACAGGGTTCTATGGCTACACCTTC.

The genes are TRBV7-2 and TRBJ2-3; 7 bases match TRBD2. Germline V gene data show CDR1 as SGHTA and CDR2 as FQGNSA. Trimming cost V 7 bases and J 0 bases; bases outside gene matches: 7. The CDR3 loop spans 15 amino acids. The CDR3 spells CASTRAGTSTDTQYF. The CDR3 bases are TGTGCCAGCACCAGAGCGGGAACTAGCACAGATACGCAGTATTTT.

V is TRBV6-1 and J is TRBJ2-2; TRBD1 matches 9 bases. Unmatched junction bases numbered 4, after V lost 1 base and J lost 1 base. CDR1 and CDR2 (germline): MNHNS, SASEGT. This CDR3 is built from 17 residues. This CDR3 is CASSEVGQGWNTGELFF. The DNA for the CDR3 is TGTGCCAGCAGTGAAGTAGGACAGGGGTGGAACACCGGGGAGCTGTTTTTT.

The chain combines TRBV30 with TRBJ1-3; TRBD1 matches 7 bases. CDR1 and CDR2 (germline): GTSNPN, SVGIG (reference sequence). The CDR3 spans 16 residues. J lost 4 bases, V lost 4 bases, and 13 bases had no gene match. CDR3 residues: CAWILWTGPYGNTIYF. CDR3 DNA sequence: TGTGCCTGGATTCTCTGGACAGGTCCGTACGGAAACACCATATATTTT.

V gene TRBV6-6 combines with J gene TRBJ1-2; 7 bases fit TRBD1. The CDR3 spans 14 residues. Trimming cost V 5 bases and J 5 bases; bases outside gene matches: 8. Germline V CDR1 and CDR2: MNHNY, SVGAGI (reference sequence). The DNA for the CDR3 is TGTGCCAGCAGTCGGGACAGTGGACCGTATGGCTACACCTTC. The encoded protein is CASSRDSGPYGYTF.

This clone was seen only once. The chain combines TRBV19 with TRBJ2-3; 8 bases map to TRBD1. Germline CDR1 is LNHDA and CDR2 is SQIVND (reference sequence). J was trimmed by 0 bases and V by 5 bases; bases with no gene match: 7. The CDR3 runs to 16 residues. The CDR3 sequence is CASSAARGLSTDTQYF. The CDR3 DNA reads TGTGCCAGTAGTGCGGCCAGGGGGCTAAGCACAGATACGCAGTATTTT. Filled out from reference TRBV19 and TRBJ2-3, the complete variable domain reads DGGITQSPKYLFRKEGQNVTLSCEQNLNHDAMYWYRQDPGQGLRLIYYSQIVNDFQKGDIAEGYSVSREKKESFPLTVTSAQKNPTAFYLCASSAARGLSTDTQYFGPGTRLTVL.

V and J are TRBV19 and TRBJ2-6, with D perhaps TRBD1 (5 bases). V lost 5 bases and J 0 bases, leaving 14 bases between the germline ends. The CDR3 is 17 residues long. Germline values: CDR1 LNHDA, CDR2 SQIVND (reference sequence). The CDR3 is CASSLQETYSGANVLTF. CDR3 DNA sequence: TGTGCCAGTAGTTTACAGGAAACCTACTCTGGGGCCAACGTCCTGACTTTC.

J is TRBJ1-1 and V is TRBV30; D is unresolved. V gave up 5 bases and J gave up 2 bases, with 9 bases separating them. Per germline, CDR1 GTSNPN and CDR2 SVGIG (reference sequence). The CDR3 sequence is 12 residues long. Here the CDR3 reads CAWSSVNTEAFF. DNA for the CDR3: TGTGCCTGGTCGTCAGTAAACACTGAAGCTTTCTTT. Based on the CDR3 plus reference TRBV30 and TRBJ1-1, the full variable domain is SQTIHQWPATLVQPVGSPLSLECTVEGTSNPNLYWYRQAAGRGLQLLFYSVGIGQISSEVPQNLSASRPQDRQFILSSKKLLLSDSGFYLCAWSSVNTEAFFGQGTRLTVV.

The V and J genes are TRBV6-5 and TRBJ1-3, with D maybe TRBD1 (6 bases). V lost 8 bases to trimming and J lost 1 base, with 15 bases between them. Germline V lookup: CDR1 MNHEY, CDR2 SVGAGI. The CDR3 loop spans 15 amino acids. For the CDR3, the DNA is TGTGCCAGCGGGTACCCAGGGGTATCTGGAAACACCATATATTTT. Translating gives CASGYPGVSGNTIYF.

The chain carries TRBV10-1 and TRBJ2-7, with D possibly being TRBD2 (5 bases). This CDR3 contains 14 residues. V lost 5 bases and J lost 7, with 18 bases in between. Per the germline V gene, CDR1 is WNHNN and CDR2 is SYGVQD (reference sequence). The CDR3 region is CASSPSGSPGEQYF. The CDR3 nucleotides read TGCGCCAGCAGTCCCTCTGGGAGCCCCGGAGAGCAGTACTTC.

The chain recombines TRBV29-1 with TRBJ1-1, with D possibly matching TRBD1 (5 bases). The germline gives CDR1 SQVTM, CDR2 ANQGSEA. V was cut by 7 bases and J by 5 bases, with 14 bases left in between. The CDR3 spans 12 residues. The CDR3 here is CSGHSGGTEAFF. Written as DNA, the CDR3 is TGCAGCGGTCATTCGGGGGGGACTGAAGCTTTCTTT.

The V and J genes are TRBV4-2 and TRBJ2-4; D gene uncertain. CDR1 is LGHNA, CDR2 YNFKEQ, per germline. The CDR3 is 14 amino acids. V was trimmed by 0 bases and J by 7 bases, leaving 10 bases between them. The CDR3 coding sequence is TGTGCCAGCAGCCAAGATCCAGGTCCGAACATTCAGTACTTC. The encoded protein is CASSQDPGPNIQYF.

The V call is TRBV7-9, the J call TRBJ1-2; D call uncertain. The V gene's germline CDR1 is SEHNR and CDR2 FQNEAQ (reference sequence). Trimming shortened V by 0 bases and J by 7 bases, and 18 bases separated the two germline ends. This CDR3 is 16 amino acids long. Here the CDR3 DNA reads TGTGCCAGCAGCTTAGCCGGGTCGGCACCTTCCAGTGGCTACACCTTC. It encodes CASSLAGSAPSSGYTF.

The chain couples TRBV2 to TRBJ1-2; D unresolved. Germline loops: CDR1 SNHLY, CDR2 FYNNEI. Trimming pared 4 bases from V and 5 bases from J, leaving 11 bases between. This CDR3 has 13 residues. CDR3: CASSVLVGYGYTF. For the CDR3, the DNA is TGTGCCAGCAGTGTCCTAGTAGGGTATGGCTACACCTTC.

The chain joins TRBV18 to TRBJ1-1; no clear D. Deletions cut 6 bases from V and 0 bases from J, with 11 bases between. The CDR3 has 14 amino acids. The V gene's germline CDR1 is KGHSH and CDR2 LQKENI. The CDR3 reads CASSASPMNTEAFF. CDR3 DNA: TGTGCCAGCTCTGCATCCCCGATGAACACTGAAGCTTTCTTT.

V usage is TRBV5-5 and J usage is TRBJ2-3, with a tentative D call TRBD1 (7 bases). Germline V CDR1 and CDR2: SGHKS, YYEKEE (reference sequence). Between the trimmed V and J ends, which lost 3 bases and 8 bases, there was a span of 16 bases. The CDR3 runs to 14 residues. CDR3 in amino acids: CASSSQTQGGTQYF. CDR3 nucleotide sequence: TGTGCCAGCAGCTCCCAAACCCAGGGGGGTACGCAGTATTTT.